Listed below are T cell receptor beta chains from one sample, sequenced in a study of response to subunit inactivated influenza vaccine. TCRdb reanalysed the RT-PCR reads using MiXCR and keeps one entry per CDR3 protein. The sample has approximately 500,000 distinct CDR3 sequences, 10% to 15% seen once. Sequencing used PBMCs from blood, obtained roughly 6 weeks after vaccination. The origin of the receptors is a man aged 50 to 59 who received an inactivated influenza vaccine. Both conserved end residues are part of each CDR3. The order of the fields is V gene, clone size, J gene, D gene, CDR3 DNA, CDR3 protein. The D gene is left open where the match is weak. The listing skips clone size in some rows; elsewhere it reads once, few, many or a size class.

v_gene: TRBV6-1; abundance: many; j_gene: TRBJ1-5; d_gene: .; CDR3nt: TGTGCCAGCGCGCCCGTGGCGGATAGCAATCAGCCCCAGCATTTT; CDR3aa: CASAPVADSNQPQHF
v_gene: TRBV5-1; abundance: few; j_gene: TRBJ2-1; d_gene: TRBD2; CDR3nt: TGCGCCAGCAGCTTCTCCTTTGGACTAGCGGGGGTCAATGAGCAGTTCTTC; CDR3aa: CASSFSFGLAGVNEQFF
v_gene: TRBV5-1; abundance: many; j_gene: TRBJ1-5; d_gene: .; CDR3nt: TGCGCCAGCAGCTTGGCGGGACTCAATAGCAATCAGCCCCAGCATTTT; CDR3aa: CASSLAGLNSNQPQHF
v_gene: TRBV7-8; abundance: few; j_gene: TRBJ2-3; d_gene: TRBD2; CDR3nt: TGTGCCAGCAGCTTAGTGTTTAGCGGGCCCCCCGATACGCAGTATTTT; CDR3aa: CASSLVFSGPPDTQYF
v_gene: TRBV5-1; abundance: many; j_gene: TRBJ2-1; d_gene: TRBD2; CDR3nt: TGTGCCAGCAGCCTAGCGGGAGTCTCCTACAATGAGCAGTTCTTC; CDR3aa: CASSLAGVSYNEQFF
v_gene: TRBV6-2/TRBV6-3; abundance: many; j_gene: TRBJ2-7; d_gene: .; CDR3nt: TGTGCCAGCGCCGTATCCCCGAGGGAGCAGTACTTC; CDR3aa: CASAVSPREQYF
v_gene: TRBV18; abundance: few; j_gene: TRBJ1-3; d_gene: .; CDR3nt: TGTGCCAGCTCACCAGAACAGATGCTTTACTCTGGAAACACCATATATTTT; CDR3aa: CASSPEQMLYSGNTIYF
v_gene: TRBV4-3; abundance: many; j_gene: TRBJ1-5; d_gene: .; CDR3nt: TGCGCCAGCAGCCAAGGGGGCCCGGGGGCCAATCAGCCCCAGCATTTT; CDR3aa: CASSQGGPGANQPQHF
v_gene: TRBV18; abundance: many; j_gene: TRBJ2-3; d_gene: TRBD2; CDR3nt: TGTGCCAGCTCACCACCGACTAGCGGGAGGACAGATACGCAGTATTTT; CDR3aa: CASSPPTSGRTDTQYF
v_gene: TRBV10-3; abundance: .; j_gene: TRBJ2-1; d_gene: .; CDR3nt: TGTGCCATCAGGAGCGGAACTTCCTACAATGAGCAGTTCTTC; CDR3aa: CAIRSGTSYNEQFF
v_gene: TRBV28; abundance: .; j_gene: TRBJ2-2; d_gene: TRBD2; CDR3nt: TGTGCCAGCAGTTTTGGTCTAGCGGGGTCCGGGGAGCTGTTTTTT; CDR3aa: CASSFGLAGSGELFF
v_gene: TRBV4-3; abundance: few; j_gene: TRBJ2-7; d_gene: .; CDR3nt: TGCGCCAGCAGCCAAGAATTGAACAGCTACGAGCAGTACTTC; CDR3aa: CASSQELNSYEQYF
v_gene: TRBV20-1; abundance: few; j_gene: TRBJ1-5; d_gene: .; CDR3nt: TGCAGTGCTTCGACAGGTCAGAGCAATCAGCCCCAGCATTTT; CDR3aa: CSASTGQSNQPQHF
v_gene: TRBV29-1; abundance: .; j_gene: TRBJ2-1; d_gene: .; CDR3nt: TGCAGCGTTGTCGGCGCAGTGTCTAACAATGAGCAGTTCTTC; CDR3aa: CSVVGAVSNNEQFF
v_gene: TRBV20-1; abundance: few; j_gene: TRBJ2-6; d_gene: .; CDR3nt: TGCAGTGCGAGACAGAGCTCTGGGGCCAACGTCCTGACTTTC; CDR3aa: CSARQSSGANVLTF
v_gene: TRBV7-8; abundance: .; j_gene: TRBJ2-1; d_gene: .; CDR3nt: TGTGCCAGCAGCTTATTGGCCTTGAGCTCCTACAATGAGCAGTTCTTC; CDR3aa: CASSLLALSSYNEQFF
v_gene: TRBV6-2/TRBV6-3; abundance: .; j_gene: TRBJ2-1; d_gene: TRBD2; CDR3nt: TGTGCCAGCAGCCACCCGACTAGCGGGGGGGTCTATGAGCAGTTCTTC; CDR3aa: CASSHPTSGGVYEQFF
v_gene: TRBV5-4; abundance: few; j_gene: TRBJ2-7; d_gene: TRBD2; CDR3nt: TGTGCCAGCAGCCGTGGGACTAGCGGACCTCGGGAGCAGTACTTC; CDR3aa: CASSRGTSGPREQYF
v_gene: TRBV20-1; abundance: .; j_gene: TRBJ1-2; d_gene: .; CDR3nt: TGCAGTGCTTCCAGGGTAACGGATGGCTACACCTTC; CDR3aa: CSASRVTDGYTF
v_gene: TRBV6-2/TRBV6-3; abundance: .; j_gene: TRBJ2-1; d_gene: TRBD2; CDR3nt: TGTGCCAGCAGTCCCCCCCGAGGCGGGAGCCGCAATGAGCAGTTCTTC; CDR3aa: CASSPPRGGSRNEQFF
v_gene: TRBV20-1; abundance: many; j_gene: TRBJ2-5; d_gene: .; CDR3nt: TGCAGTGCTAGTGCTTCTATTGCGGAGACCCAGTACTTC; CDR3aa: CSASASIAETQYF
v_gene: TRBV12-3/TRBV12-4; abundance: .; j_gene: TRBJ1-5; d_gene: .; CDR3nt: TGTGCCAGCAGGGCGGGAGGGCGAAGCAATCAGCCCCAGCATTTT; CDR3aa: CASRAGGRSNQPQHF
v_gene: TRBV5-1; abundance: few; j_gene: TRBJ2-5; d_gene: .; CDR3nt: TGCGCCAGCAGCTCACACTTCAGGGGTGGGGAGACCCAGTACTTC; CDR3aa: CASSSHFRGGETQYF
v_gene: TRBV5-8; abundance: .; j_gene: TRBJ1-6; d_gene: .; CDR3nt: TGTGCCAGCAGCCCTAAGGAATCACCCCTCCACTTT; CDR3aa: CASSPKESPLHF
v_gene: TRBV3-1; abundance: .; j_gene: TRBJ2-7; d_gene: .; CDR3nt: TGTGCCAGCAGCCACCCGGGATCACACTCCTACGAGCAGTACTTC; CDR3aa: CASSHPGSHSYEQYF
v_gene: TRBV7-9; abundance: .; j_gene: TRBJ2-5; d_gene: .; CDR3nt: TGTGCCAGCAGCTTAGAGGGCTCCCTTGGGGAGACCCAGTACTTC; CDR3aa: CASSLEGSLGETQYF
v_gene: TRBV5-1; abundance: many; j_gene: TRBJ1-6; d_gene: TRBD1; CDR3nt: TGCGCCAGCAGCCTACAGGGGAGCTCCTATAATTCACCCCTCCACTTT; CDR3aa: CASSLQGSSYNSPLHF
v_gene: TRBV11-2; abundance: many; j_gene: TRBJ2-2; d_gene: .; CDR3nt: TGTGCCAGCAGCTTAGTCCCGAACACCGGGGAGCTGTTTTTT; CDR3aa: CASSLVPNTGELFF
v_gene: TRBV6-5; abundance: .; j_gene: TRBJ1-1; d_gene: TRBD1; CDR3nt: TGTGCCAGCAGTTACCAGACAGGGTGGGGGACGAACACTGAAGCTTTCTTT; CDR3aa: CASSYQTGWGTNTEAFF
v_gene: TRBV15; abundance: few; j_gene: TRBJ1-6; d_gene: .; CDR3nt: TGTGCCACCAGCAGAGACGGAAACTATAATTCACCCCTCCACTTT; CDR3aa: CATSRDGNYNSPLHF
v_gene: TRBV14; abundance: .; j_gene: TRBJ1-1; d_gene: .; CDR3nt: TGTGCCAGCAGCCAATCGGGGGCTGGAACTGAAGCTTTCTTT; CDR3aa: CASSQSGAGTEAFF
v_gene: TRBV7-2; abundance: .; j_gene: TRBJ1-3; d_gene: .; CDR3nt: TGTGCCAGCAGCTTAGCGGGGGCCTCCTCTGGAAACACCATATATTTT; CDR3aa: CASSLAGASSGNTIYF
v_gene: TRBV15; abundance: .; j_gene: TRBJ2-5; d_gene: .; CDR3nt: TGTGCCACCAGCAGAGTACAGCCTCTCGAGACCCAGTACTTC; CDR3aa: CATSRVQPLETQYF
v_gene: TRBV12-3/TRBV12-4; abundance: few; j_gene: TRBJ2-5; d_gene: TRBD2; CDR3nt: TGTGCCAGCAGACAGACTAGCGGGGGGCAGACCCAGTACTTC; CDR3aa: CASRQTSGGQTQYF
v_gene: TRBV12-3/TRBV12-4; abundance: few; j_gene: TRBJ1-5; d_gene: .; CDR3nt: TGTGCCAGCAGTCCTTACCGTCGGGGCAATCAGCCCCAGCATTTT; CDR3aa: CASSPYRRGNQPQHF
v_gene: TRBV10-1; abundance: many; j_gene: TRBJ2-7; d_gene: .; CDR3nt: TGCGCCAGCAGCCCCGGCGGCAGCCTCAACTACGAGCAGTACTTC; CDR3aa: CASSPGGSLNYEQYF
v_gene: TRBV20-1; abundance: .; j_gene: TRBJ2-3; d_gene: TRBD2; CDR3nt: TGCAGTGCTAGTGTCGGGGGGGGCCCCGATACGCAGTATTTT; CDR3aa: CSASVGGGPDTQYF
v_gene: TRBV10-3; abundance: .; j_gene: TRBJ2-5; d_gene: .; CDR3nt: TGTGCCATCAGTTTTCGGCAAGAGACCCAGTACTTC; CDR3aa: CAISFRQETQYF
v_gene: TRBV29-1; abundance: many; j_gene: TRBJ2-5; d_gene: .; CDR3nt: TGCAGCGTTGAAAACAGGCTCCAAGAGACCCAGTACTTC; CDR3aa: CSVENRLQETQYF
v_gene: TRBV11-2; abundance: .; j_gene: TRBJ2-6; d_gene: TRBD1; CDR3nt: TGTGCCAGCAGCTTAGGGAGGACAGGCTCTGGGGCCAACGTCCTGACTTTC; CDR3aa: CASSLGRTGSGANVLTF
v_gene: TRBV18; abundance: .; j_gene: TRBJ2-2; d_gene: .; CDR3nt: TGTGCCAGCTCACCGGAGATCGGGGCCGGGGAGCTGTTTTTT; CDR3aa: CASSPEIGAGELFF
v_gene: TRBV6-2/TRBV6-3; abundance: .; j_gene: TRBJ1-6; d_gene: TRBD1; CDR3nt: TGTGCCAGCACGGACAGGCGGACGGGATTTCCATATAATTCACCCCTCCACTTT; CDR3aa: CASTDRRTGFPYNSPLHF
v_gene: TRBV5-1; abundance: .; j_gene: TRBJ2-1; d_gene: TRBD2; CDR3nt: TGCGCCAGCAGCAACAGACCGGGACTAGCGGGAAGTCTAGTGAATGAGCAGTTCTTC; CDR3aa: CASSNRPGLAGSLVNEQFF
v_gene: TRBV4-1; abundance: .; j_gene: TRBJ2-1; d_gene: TRBD2; CDR3nt: TGCGCCAGCAGCCAGGATCATCTAGCGGGGGGAGGCAATGAGCAGTTCTTC; CDR3aa: CASSQDHLAGGGNEQFF
v_gene: TRBV6-2/TRBV6-3; abundance: few; j_gene: TRBJ1-5; d_gene: .; CDR3nt: TGTGCCAGCAGTTACCTGGATCAGCCCCAGCATTTT; CDR3aa: CASSYLDQPQHF
v_gene: TRBV6-1; abundance: .; j_gene: TRBJ1-1; d_gene: TRBD1; CDR3nt: TGTGCCAGCACCAGGGACAGGGGGAACGCTGAAGCTTTCTTT; CDR3aa: CASTRDRGNAEAFF
v_gene: TRBV7-9; abundance: once; j_gene: TRBJ2-3; d_gene: .; CDR3nt: TGTGCCAGCAGCTTAGAGGAGGGGGGAGATACGCAGTATTTT; CDR3aa: CASSLEEGGDTQYF
v_gene: TRBV12-3/TRBV12-4; abundance: many; j_gene: TRBJ1-5; d_gene: .; CDR3nt: TGTGCCAGCAGTTCCCCGGGACGTCTATCCCAGCATTTT; CDR3aa: CASSSPGRLSQHF
v_gene: TRBV6-5; abundance: .; j_gene: TRBJ2-1; d_gene: .; CDR3nt: TGTGCCAGCAGTCGGGGGTTTGAGCAGTTCTTC; CDR3aa: CASSRGFEQFF
v_gene: TRBV20-1; abundance: once; j_gene: TRBJ2-1; d_gene: .; CDR3nt: TGCAGTGCTAGTACGGGGGCTCGGAATGAGCAGTTCTTC; CDR3aa: CSASTGARNEQFF
v_gene: TRBV5-1; abundance: few; j_gene: TRBJ2-7; d_gene: .; CDR3nt: TGCGCCAGCAGCTTACAGGCTTTCCCAGGGCCCGAGCAGTACTTC; CDR3aa: CASSLQAFPGPEQYF
v_gene: TRBV5-1; abundance: .; j_gene: TRBJ2-7; d_gene: .; CDR3nt: TGCGCCAGCAGCTTGATAGGCAGGGTCGAGCAGTACTTC; CDR3aa: CASSLIGRVEQYF
v_gene: TRBV20-1; abundance: many; j_gene: TRBJ2-5; d_gene: .; CDR3nt: TGCAGTGCTAGAGCGGGGCAAGAGACCCAGTACTTC; CDR3aa: CSARAGQETQYF
v_gene: TRBV27; abundance: .; j_gene: TRBJ2-7; d_gene: .; CDR3nt: TGTGCCAGCAGTTCCCTCCATCGGGAGCAGTACTTC; CDR3aa: CASSSLHREQYF
v_gene: TRBV12-3/TRBV12-4; abundance: many; j_gene: TRBJ1-1; d_gene: .; CDR3nt: TGTGCCAGCAGTTTAGGCGTGAACACTGAAGCTTTCTTT; CDR3aa: CASSLGVNTEAFF
v_gene: TRBV28; abundance: few; j_gene: TRBJ2-5; d_gene: TRBD2; CDR3nt: TGTGCCAGCAGGGATAGCGGGAGAGGAAAAGAGACCCAGTACTTC; CDR3aa: CASRDSGRGKETQYF
v_gene: TRBV6-1; abundance: many; j_gene: TRBJ1-1; d_gene: TRBD1; CDR3nt: TGTGCCAGCAGTACAGGGGGCTTGGACACTGAAGCTTTCTTT; CDR3aa: CASSTGGLDTEAFF
v_gene: TRBV20-1; abundance: .; j_gene: TRBJ2-2; d_gene: TRBD2; CDR3nt: TGCAGTGCTAGTAAGACTAGCGGGGGGAACACCGGGGAGCTGTTTTTT; CDR3aa: CSASKTSGGNTGELFF
v_gene: TRBV5-1; abundance: .; j_gene: TRBJ1-2; d_gene: TRBD1; CDR3nt: TGCGCCAGCTACCCAGGGGGCGCCGACTATGGCTACACCTTC; CDR3aa: CASYPGGADYGYTF